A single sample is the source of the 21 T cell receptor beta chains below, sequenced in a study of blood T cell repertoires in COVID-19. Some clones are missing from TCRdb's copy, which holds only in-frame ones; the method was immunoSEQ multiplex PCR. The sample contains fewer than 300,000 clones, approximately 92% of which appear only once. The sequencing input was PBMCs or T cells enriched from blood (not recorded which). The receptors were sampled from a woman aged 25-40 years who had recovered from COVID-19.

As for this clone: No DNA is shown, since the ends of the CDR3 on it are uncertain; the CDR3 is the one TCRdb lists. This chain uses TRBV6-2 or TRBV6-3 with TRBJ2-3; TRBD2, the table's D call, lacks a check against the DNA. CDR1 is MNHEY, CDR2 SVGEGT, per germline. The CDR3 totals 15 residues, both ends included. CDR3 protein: CASSTSGLGADTQYF.

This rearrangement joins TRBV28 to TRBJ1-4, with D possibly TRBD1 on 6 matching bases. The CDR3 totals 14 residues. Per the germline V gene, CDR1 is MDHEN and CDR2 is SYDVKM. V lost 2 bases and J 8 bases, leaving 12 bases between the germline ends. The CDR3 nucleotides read TGTGCCAGCAGTTTAGGACAGTCTAGGGAAAAACTGTTTTTT. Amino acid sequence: CASSLGQSREKLFF.

CDR3 coding DNA: TGTGCCAGCAGCATCGGCTACGAGCAGTACTTC. Amino acid sequence: CASSIGYEQYF. V gene TRBV7-2 combines with J gene TRBJ2-7, with no clear D. The CDR3 spans 11 residues. The V end was cut by 5 bases, the J end by 3 bases, with 5 bases between. Germline V gene data show CDR1 as SGHTA and CDR2 as FQGNSA.

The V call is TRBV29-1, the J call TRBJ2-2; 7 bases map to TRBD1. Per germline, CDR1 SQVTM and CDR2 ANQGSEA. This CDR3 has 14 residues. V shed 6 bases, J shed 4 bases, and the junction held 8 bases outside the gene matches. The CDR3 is CSVFKTGTTGELFF. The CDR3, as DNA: TGCAGCGTATTCAAGACAGGGACCACCGGGGAGCTGTTTTTT.

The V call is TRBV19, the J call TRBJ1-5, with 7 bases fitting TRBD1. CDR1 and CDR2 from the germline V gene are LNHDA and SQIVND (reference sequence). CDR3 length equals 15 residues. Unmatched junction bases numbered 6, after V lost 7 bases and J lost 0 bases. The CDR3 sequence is CASIWDRHSNQPQHF. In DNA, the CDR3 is TGTGCCAGTATCTGGGACAGACATAGCAATCAGCCCCAGCATTTT.

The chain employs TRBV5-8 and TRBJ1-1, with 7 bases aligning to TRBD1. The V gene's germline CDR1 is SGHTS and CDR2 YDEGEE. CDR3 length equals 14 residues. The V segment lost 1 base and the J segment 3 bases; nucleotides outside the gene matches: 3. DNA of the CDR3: TGTGCCAGCAGCTTGTATGACAGGGACACTGAAGCTTTCTTT. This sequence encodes CASSLYDRDTEAFF.

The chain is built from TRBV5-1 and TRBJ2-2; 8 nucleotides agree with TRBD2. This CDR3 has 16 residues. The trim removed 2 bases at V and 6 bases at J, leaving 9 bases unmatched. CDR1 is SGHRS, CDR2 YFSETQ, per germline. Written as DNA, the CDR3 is TGCGCCAGCAGCTTTGGTGGCGGGGGGAAGGCCGGGGAGCTGTTTTTT. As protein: CASSFGGGGKAGELFF.

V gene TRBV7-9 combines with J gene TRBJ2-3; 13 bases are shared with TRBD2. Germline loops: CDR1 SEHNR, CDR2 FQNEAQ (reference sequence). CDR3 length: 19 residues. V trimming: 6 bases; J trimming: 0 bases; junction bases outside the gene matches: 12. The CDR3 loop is CASRPTSGRAPASTDTQYF. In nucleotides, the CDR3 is TGTGCCAGCAGACCCACTAGCGGGAGGGCCCCCGCAAGCACAGATACGCAGTATTTT.

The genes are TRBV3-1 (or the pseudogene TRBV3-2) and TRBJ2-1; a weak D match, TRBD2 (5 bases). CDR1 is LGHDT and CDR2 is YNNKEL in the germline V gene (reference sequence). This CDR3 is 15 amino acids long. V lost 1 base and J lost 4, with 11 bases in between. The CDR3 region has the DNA TGTGCCAGCAGCCAAGGCGGGTGGAGATACAATGAGCAGTTCTTC. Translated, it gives CASSQGGWRYNEQFF.

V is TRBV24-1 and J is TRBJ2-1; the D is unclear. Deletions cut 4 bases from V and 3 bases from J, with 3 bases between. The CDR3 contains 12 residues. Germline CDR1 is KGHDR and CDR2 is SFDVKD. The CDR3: CATSDRYNEQFF. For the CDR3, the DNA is TGTGCCACCAGTGACCGCTACAATGAGCAGTTCTTC.

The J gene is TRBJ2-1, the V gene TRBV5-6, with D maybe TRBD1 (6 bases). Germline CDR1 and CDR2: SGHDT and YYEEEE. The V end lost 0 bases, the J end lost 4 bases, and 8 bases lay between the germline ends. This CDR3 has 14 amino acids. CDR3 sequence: CASSLGQGYNEQFF. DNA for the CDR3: TGTGCCAGCAGCTTGGGGCAGGGGTACAATGAGCAGTTCTTC.

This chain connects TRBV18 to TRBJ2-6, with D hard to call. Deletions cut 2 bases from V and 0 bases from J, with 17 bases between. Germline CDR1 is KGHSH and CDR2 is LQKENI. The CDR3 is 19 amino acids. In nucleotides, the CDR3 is TGTGCCAGCTCACCAACCCCCGCGCACGGTACCTCTGGGGCCAACGTCCTGACTTTC. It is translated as CASSPTPAHGTSGANVLTF.

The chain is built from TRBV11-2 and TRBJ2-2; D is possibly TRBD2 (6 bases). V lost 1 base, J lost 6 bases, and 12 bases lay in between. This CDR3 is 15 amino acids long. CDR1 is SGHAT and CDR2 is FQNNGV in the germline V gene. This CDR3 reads CASSLAGLAPGELFF. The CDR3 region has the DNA TGTGCCAGCAGCTTAGCGGGTCTAGCGCCCGGGGAGCTGTTTTTT.

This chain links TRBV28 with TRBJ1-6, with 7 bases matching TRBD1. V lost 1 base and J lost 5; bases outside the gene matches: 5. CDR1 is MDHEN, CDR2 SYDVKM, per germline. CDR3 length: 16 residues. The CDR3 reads CASSLSPGQHNSPLHF. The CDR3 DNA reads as TGTGCCAGCAGTTTATCGCCGGGACAGCATAATTCACCCCTCCACTTT.

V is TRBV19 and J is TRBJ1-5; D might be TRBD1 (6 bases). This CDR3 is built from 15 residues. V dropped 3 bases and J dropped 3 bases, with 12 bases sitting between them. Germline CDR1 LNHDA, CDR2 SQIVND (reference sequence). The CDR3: CASSIGQQANQPQHF. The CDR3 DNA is TGTGCCAGTAGTATCGGACAGCAAGCCAATCAGCCCCAGCATTTT.

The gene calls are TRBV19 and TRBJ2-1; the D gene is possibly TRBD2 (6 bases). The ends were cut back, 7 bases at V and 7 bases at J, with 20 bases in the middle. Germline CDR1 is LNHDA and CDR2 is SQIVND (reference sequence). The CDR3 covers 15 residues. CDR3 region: CASTKSGSGPNEQFF. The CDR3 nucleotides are TGTGCCAGTACCAAGTCCGGGAGCGGACCAAATGAGCAGTTCTTC.

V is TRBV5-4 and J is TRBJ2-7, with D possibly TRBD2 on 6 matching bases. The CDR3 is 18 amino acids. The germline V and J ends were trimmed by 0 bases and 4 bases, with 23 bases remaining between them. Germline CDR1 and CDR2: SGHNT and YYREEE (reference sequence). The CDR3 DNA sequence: TGTGCCAGCAGCTTGGCAGCGGGTAGGAGGGGTGGGTCGTACGAGCAGTACTTC. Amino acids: CASSLAAGRRGGSYEQYF.

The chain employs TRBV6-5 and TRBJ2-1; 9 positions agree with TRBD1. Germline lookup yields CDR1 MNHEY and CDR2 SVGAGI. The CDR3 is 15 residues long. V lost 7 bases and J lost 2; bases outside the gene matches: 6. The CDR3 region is CASTTGTGPYNEQFF. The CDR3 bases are TGTGCCAGCACCACCGGGACAGGGCCCTACAATGAGCAGTTCTTC.

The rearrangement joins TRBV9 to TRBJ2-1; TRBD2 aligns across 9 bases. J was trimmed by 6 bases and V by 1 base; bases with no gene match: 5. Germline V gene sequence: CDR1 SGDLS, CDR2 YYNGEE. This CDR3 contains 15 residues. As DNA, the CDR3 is TGTGCCAGCAGCGTAAATAGCGGGAGCGGCAATGAGCAGTTCTTC. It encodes CASSVNSGSGNEQFF.

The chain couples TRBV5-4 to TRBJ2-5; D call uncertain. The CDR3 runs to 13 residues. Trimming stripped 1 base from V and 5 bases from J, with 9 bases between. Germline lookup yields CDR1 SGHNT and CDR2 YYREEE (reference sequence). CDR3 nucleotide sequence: TGTGCCAGCAGCTTGCTAGATGGGGAGACCCAGTACTTC. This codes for CASSLLDGETQYF.

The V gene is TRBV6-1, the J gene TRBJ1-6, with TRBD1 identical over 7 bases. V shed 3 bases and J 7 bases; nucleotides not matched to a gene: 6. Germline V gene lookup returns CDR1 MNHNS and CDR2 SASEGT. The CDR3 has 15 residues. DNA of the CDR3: TGTGCCAGCAGTGACCTGGACAGGCACAATTCACCCCTCCACTTT. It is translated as CASSDLDRHNSPLHF.